Following are 25 T cell receptor beta chains from one sample sequenced in a study of tumor and adjacent non-tumor tissue in lung cancer. The template was RNA from unsorted bulk tissue. Three rounds of nested PCR, following a modified ARM-PCR protocol, produced the TCRbeta library. TCRdb redid the calling of the multiplex PCR reads with MiXCR, one entry per CDR3 protein. Among tens of thousands of distinct CDR3 sequences listed, approximately 68% were seen once. Sequenced sample: lung tumor tissue. The receptors were sampled from a woman in her 70s with non-small cell lung cancer.

About this clonotype: A junction end diverges from the germline sequence, so it may reflect a read error. This sequence joins TRBV6-5 and TRBJ2-2; a possible D gene is TRBD2 (5 bases). This CDR3 region has 14 residues. CDR1 is MNHEY and CDR2 is SVGAGI in the germline V gene. As DNA, the CDR3 is TGTGCCAGCAGACGCCTGGGGTCCACCGGGGAGCTGTCTTTT. Amino acid sequence: CASRRLGSTGELSF.

This clonotype turned up a few times. The conserved closing phenylalanine or tryptophan is absent in this CDR3, likely reflecting a read error. The chain carries TRBV10-2 and TRBJ2-5; D ambiguous. The CDR3 has 15 residues. Germline V gives CDR1 WSHSY, CDR2 SAAADI. The CDR3 here is CASSEPSSLQETQYL. The CDR3 coding sequence is TGCGCCAGTAGTGAGCCGAGCTCCCTCCAAGAGACCCAGTACCTC.

Concerning this clonotype itself: A read error may explain this, as a much larger clone is one base away. The rearrangement links TRBV5-6 to TRBJ2-7, with 8 bases aligning to TRBD1. Germline assignment: CDR1 SGHDT and CDR2 YYEEEE. With V trimmed by 7 bases and J by 7 bases, 10 bases remained unmatched. The CDR3 loop spans 13 amino acids. The DNA for the CDR3 is TGTGCCAGCGGGGGCCAGGGGGCTTTAGAGCAGTACTTC. The encoded protein is CASGGQGALEQYF.

As to this clonotype: Sequence at one end of the junction differs from germline and may be a read error. The chain couples TRBV5-1 to TRBJ1-1, with TRBD1 matching over 7 bases. CDR3 size: 16 residues. Per germline, CDR1 SGHRS and CDR2 YFSETQ. The CDR3 region is CASSLSMGQTNTEAFF. CDR3 nucleotides: TGCGCTAGCAGCTTGAGCATGGGACAGACGAACACTGAAGCTTTCTTT.

The table lists this clonotype with a count of one. This CDR3 is CASSRVRITSNGELFF. CDR3 DNA sequence: TGTGCCAGCTCACGAGTTAGGATCACCTCCAACGGGGAGCTGTTTTTT. V gene TRBV18 combines with J gene TRBJ2-2; D is undetermined. CDR3 length: 16 residues. V was pared by 4 bases and J by 7 bases, with 19 bases between. CDR1 is KGHSH, CDR2 LQKENI, per germline.

Details on this clonotype: Compared with germline, one end of the junction differs, possibly owing to a read error. The chain carries TRBV4-1 and TRBJ1-5, with D possibly being TRBD1 (5 bases). The better agreement between TRBJ2-3 and the DNA end casts doubt on the J call. The CDR3 consists of 14 residues. Germline lookup yields CDR1 MGHRA and CDR2 YSYEKL. In nucleotides, the CDR3 is TGCGCCAGCATCCAAGCAGGGTTCAATCAGCCCCAGTATTTT. Protein: CASIQAGFNQPQYF.

The chain uses TRBV11-2 and TRBJ2-3; D uncertain. Trimming left V 4 bases short and J 4 bases short, with 6 bases between. This CDR3 comprises 12 residues. CDR1 SGHAT and CDR2 FQNNGV come from the germline V gene. Written as DNA, the CDR3 is TGTGCCAGCAGCTCGCTAGCAGATACGCAGTATTTT. Translated: CASSSLADTQYF.

This chain connects TRBV10-2 to TRBJ1-2; no clear D. The ends were cut back, 9 bases at V and 8 bases at J, with 22 bases in the middle. The CDR3 sequence is 14 residues long. CDR1 WSHSY and CDR2 SAAADI come from the germline V gene. The CDR3 loop reads CASSFGRSAGGYTF. CDR3 sequence (DNA): TGCGCCAGTAGTTTCGGCCGTTCTGCTGGAGGCTACACCTTC.

In its sample, this clonotype was seen a few times. The V call is TRBV5-1, the J call TRBJ2-3; 10 bases are shared with TRBD2. Trimming took 7 bases from V and 4 from J; bases not matched to a gene: 9. This CDR3 is 15 amino acids long. Germline lookup yields CDR1 SGHRS and CDR2 YFSETQ. The CDR3 region has the DNA TGCGCCAGCGGCAAGGGACTAGCGTTAGCAGATACGCAGTATTTT. Protein: CASGKGLALADTQYF.

Concerning this clonotype: One end of the junction fails to match germline, which may point to a read error. The rearrangement uses TRBV6-1 and TRBJ2-5, with 12 bases lining up with TRBD2. The germline CDR1 and CDR2 sequences are MNHNS and SASEGT. CDR3 length: 16 amino acids. In DNA form, the CDR3 reads TGTGGCAGCACCTTCAGGACTAGCGGGATGCAAGAGACCCAGTACTTC. Translated, it gives CGSTFRTSGMQETQYF.

This clonotype is medium-sized (0.01 to 0.1%) within its sample. The rearrangement uses TRBV28 and TRBJ1-2; a possible D gene is TRBD1 (6 bases). The CDR3 is made up of 12 amino acids. CDR1 is MDHEN and CDR2 is SYDVKM in the germline V gene. The ends were cut back, 6 bases at V and 8 bases at J, with 13 bases in the middle. The DNA for the CDR3 is TGTGCCAGCAGCTGGGGGCTCCTAGGCTACACCTTC. Translated, it gives CASSWGLLGYTF.

A word on this clonotype: One end of the junction does not line up with germline, which may come from a read error. The CDR3 loop reads CASTLVLGLTYNEQFF. CDR3 coding DNA: TGTGCTAGCACTTTAGTGCTTGGACTGACCTACAATGAGCAGTTCTTC. This chain joins TRBV28 and TRBJ2-1; D is perhaps TRBD2 (5 bases). The CDR3 has 16 amino acids. Germline assignment: CDR1 MDHEN and CDR2 SYDVKM. Based on the CDR3 plus reference TRBV28 and TRBJ2-1, the full variable domain is DVKVTQSSRYLVKRTGEKVFLECVQDMDHENMFWYRQDPGLGLRLIYFSYDVKMKEKGDIPEGYSVSREKKERFSLILESASTNQTSMYLCASTLVLGLTYNEQFFGPGTRLTVL.

The J gene is TRBJ2-1, the V gene TRBV28, with TRBD2 matching over 7 bases. The CDR3 consists of 14 residues. The ends lost 2 bases at V and 15 bases at J; junction bases unmatched: 13. Per germline, CDR1 MDHEN and CDR2 SYDVKM. CDR3 in amino acids: CASSLAGALKSRFF. CDR3 sequence (DNA): TGTGCCAGCAGTTTAGCGGGAGCCTTAAAATCGCGGTTCTTC.

In this sample, this clonotype turned up many times. The chain has TRBV7-8 and TRBJ2-3; D is uncertain. The germline V gene encodes CDR1 SGHVS and CDR2 FQNEAQ. Deletions cut 1 base from V and 0 bases from J, with 8 bases between. The CDR3 is 15 amino acids. CDR3 DNA: TGTGCCAGCAGCTTAGACGCAGAGAGCACAGATACGCAGTATTTT. This gives the protein CASSLDAESTDTQYF. Full variable domain (missing parts from reference TRBV7-8 and TRBJ2-3): GAGVSQSPRYKVAKRGQDVALRCDPISGHVSLFWYQQALGQGPEFLTYFQNEAQLDKSGLPSDRFFAERPEGSVSTLKIQRTQQEDSAVYLCASSLDAESTDTQYFGPGTRLTVL.

Many counts were recorded for this clonotype. The rearrangement joins TRBV12-3 or TRBV12-4 to TRBJ1-2; the D gene is possibly TRBD1 (6 bases). This CDR3 is 13 amino acids long. The ends were cut back, 4 bases at V and 4 bases at J, with 10 bases in the middle. CDR3 sequence reads: CASSSGQRYGYTF. As DNA, the CDR3 is TGTGCCAGCAGTTCCGGACAGCGCTATGGCTACACCTTC.

This clonotype appeared a single time. The chain uses TRBV4-2 and TRBJ2-1; TRBD2 matches 12 bases. There are 18 residues in the CDR3. CDR1 and CDR2 from the germline V gene are LGHNA and YNFKEQ. With 4 bases clipped from V and 13 bases from J, the junction kept 20 bases outside the gene matches. CDR3 nucleotide sequence: TGTGCCAGCAGCCCGGGTCTCGCTAGCGGGAGGGTTCAACAGGAACAGTTCTTC. Its protein product is CASSPGLASGRVQQEQFF.

For this clonotype: A read error may account for a junction end that differs from germline. This chain connects TRBV6-5 to TRBJ2-1; 8 nucleotides agree with TRBD1. This CDR3 contains 15 residues. CDR1 MNHEY and CDR2 SVGAGI come from the germline V gene. In nucleotides, the CDR3 is TGTGCCAGCAGTCGCGGGACAGGCCTTAACAACGAGCAGTTCTTC. Its protein is CASSRGTGLNNEQFF.

Points on this clonotype: The CDR3 does not end in the conserved phenylalanine or tryptophan, so this is likely a read error. The rearrangement uses TRBV6-1 and TRBJ2-7; D unclear. CDR1 is MNHNS, CDR2 SASEGT, per germline. This CDR3 has 12 residues. The CDR3 DNA reads TGTGCCAGAAGTGAAACATTTTACGAACAGTACTCC. It codes for CARSETFYEQYS.

This clonotype was seen a handful of times. A much larger clone lies a single base off, so this may be a read error. The chain is built from TRBV28 and TRBJ1-6; D is unresolved. Germline V gives CDR1 MDHEN, CDR2 SYDVKM. Deletions cut 8 bases from V and 14 bases from J, with 16 bases between. This CDR3 contains 12 residues. The CDR3 reads CASGYGIGSLHF. CDR3 nucleotide sequence: TGTGCCAGCGGATATGGGATAGGCTCCCTCCACTTT.

The gene calls are TRBV6-5 and TRBJ2-7; weak D call: TRBD1 (6 bases). Trimming removed 5 bases at V and 4 bases at J, with 21 bases between. This CDR3 contains 16 residues. The V gene's germline CDR1 is MNHEY and CDR2 SVGAGI. The CDR3 sequence is CASSIGTRVGNYEQYF. The CDR3 coding sequence is TGTGCCAGCAGTATAGGGACAAGGGTCGGCAATTACGAGCAGTACTTC.

This clonotype is medium-sized in the sample. The V and J genes are TRBV6-6 and TRBJ2-7, with 9 bases matching TRBD2. With 6 bases clipped from V and 4 bases from J, the junction kept 7 bases outside the gene matches. The CDR3 has 14 amino acids. Germline V CDR1 and CDR2: MNHNY, SVGAGI (reference sequence). CDR3: CASRGVSGSYEQYF. The CDR3 DNA reads as TGTGCCAGCAGAGGGGTTAGCGGGAGTTACGAGCAGTACTTC.

As regards this clonotype: A much larger clone lies one base from this, so it may be a read error. The V gene is TRBV12-3 or TRBV12-4, the J gene TRBJ2-7; D remains unclear. V dropped 3 bases and J dropped 2 bases, with 11 bases sitting between them. This CDR3 comprises 14 residues. The CDR3 sequence: CASSLWERTYEQYF. CDR3 nucleotide sequence: TGTGCCAGCAGTTTGTGGGAAAGGACCTACGAGCAGTACTTC.

This chain joins TRBV24-1 and TRBJ2-1; D unresolved. The V gene lost 0 bases and the J gene lost 6 bases, with 8 bases spanning the gap. Germline V CDR1 and CDR2: KGHDR, SFDVKD. CDR3 length: 14 amino acids. CDR3 amino acids: CATSDLSGGNEQFF. In DNA form, the CDR3 reads TGTGCCACCAGTGATTTGTCTGGTGGCAATGAGCAGTTCTTC.

Concerning this clonotype itself: One base away lies a much larger clone, so this may be a sequencing read error. This chain joins TRBV4-1 and TRBJ2-3, with D possibly matching TRBD1 (5 bases). This CDR3 region has 14 residues. Germline V lookup: CDR1 MGHRA, CDR2 YSYEKL. Trimming took off 1 base at V and 10 bases at J, with 15 bases between the two ends. The CDR3 sequence is CASSQGWGQGAQYF. In DNA, the CDR3 is TGCGCCAGCAGCCAAGGGTGGGGTCAGGGCGCGCAGTATTTT.

In regard to this clonotype: The conserved phenylalanine or tryptophan normally closing the CDR3 is absent here, so this likely arose from a read error. The chain couples TRBV6-1 to TRBJ2-7; TRBD2 matches 9 bases. This CDR3 has 16 amino acids. The J segment lost 2 bases and the V segment lost 9 bases, leaving 14 bases of the junction unmatched. The germline CDR1 and CDR2 sequences are MNHNS and SASEGT. The CDR3 sequence is CASSRTSAFTAYEQYL. The CDR3 DNA sequence: TGTGCCAGTAGTAGGACTAGCGCATTTACTGCCTACGAGCAGTACTTA.